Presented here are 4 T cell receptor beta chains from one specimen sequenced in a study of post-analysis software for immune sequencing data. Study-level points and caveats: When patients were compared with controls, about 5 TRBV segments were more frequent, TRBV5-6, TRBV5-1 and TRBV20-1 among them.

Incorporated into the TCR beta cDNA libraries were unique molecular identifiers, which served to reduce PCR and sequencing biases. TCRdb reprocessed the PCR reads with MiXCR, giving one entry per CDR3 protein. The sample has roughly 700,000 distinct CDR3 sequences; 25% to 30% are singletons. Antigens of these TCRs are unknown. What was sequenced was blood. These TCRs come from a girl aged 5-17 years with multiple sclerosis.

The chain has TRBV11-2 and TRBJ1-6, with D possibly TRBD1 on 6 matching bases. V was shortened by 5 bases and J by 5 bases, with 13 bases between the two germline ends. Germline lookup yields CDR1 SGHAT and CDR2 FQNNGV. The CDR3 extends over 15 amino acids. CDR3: CASSGPGANNSPLHF. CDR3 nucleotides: TGTGCCAGCAGCGGCCCGGGGGCAAATAATTCACCCCTCCACTTT.

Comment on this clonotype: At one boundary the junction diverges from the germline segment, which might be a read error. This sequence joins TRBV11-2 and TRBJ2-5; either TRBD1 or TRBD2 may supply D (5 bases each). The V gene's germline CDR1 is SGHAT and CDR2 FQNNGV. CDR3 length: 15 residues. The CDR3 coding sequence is TGTGCCGGCAGCGGCGGCAGACAGTTCCAAGAGACCCAGTACTTC. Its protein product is CAGSGGRQFQETQYF.

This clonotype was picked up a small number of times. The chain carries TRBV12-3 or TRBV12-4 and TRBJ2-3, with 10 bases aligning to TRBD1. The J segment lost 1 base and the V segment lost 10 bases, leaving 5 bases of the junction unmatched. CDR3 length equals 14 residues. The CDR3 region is CAIGQGGGTDTQYF. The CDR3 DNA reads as TGTGCCATCGGACAGGGGGGCGGCACAGATACGCAGTATTTT.

The CDR3 DNA reads as TGTGCCAGCAGTCCCAGAAATAGCGGGCGCAACGAGCAGTACTTC. Amino acids: CASSPRNSGRNEQYF. This chain joins TRBV12-3 or TRBV12-4 and TRBJ2-5; 7 bases align to TRBD2. Near its end, the DNA agrees better with TRBJ2-7, so the J call may be wrong. There are 15 residues in the CDR3.